The TCR beta chain described here comes from a study of blood T cells in healthy people across ages. Total RNA extracted from each sample amounted to at least 5.5 micrograms. The use of a sample-barcoded 5' primer and a J-beta primer mix characterized a second PCR of about 6 to 12 cycles. Via MiXCR, TCRdb re-called the 5' RACE reads, giving one row per CDR3 protein. The sample gives approximately 830,000 distinct CDR3 sequences, around 68% of which show up once; roughly 25% is in the top ten. The CDR3 consists of 15 residues. CDR1 is SGHTA, CDR2 FQGNSA, per germline. V lost 0 bases, J lost 10 bases, and 13 bases lay in between.

The sequence was collected from a young man in good health. This chain joins TRBV7-2 and TRBJ1-6, with D uncertain. Input material: blood. In DNA form, the CDR3 reads TGTGCCAGCAGCTTAGCGGGTAGGGTCGGCTCACCCCTCCACTTT. This sequence encodes CASSLAGRVGSPLHF.